This TCR beta chain was sequenced in a study of cytotoxic CD8 clonotypes in ibrutinib-treated CLL. Study-wide findings and caveats: While tracking circulating CD8+ T-cell counts, baseline clonality exceeded that of age-matched healthy donors.

Concerning this clone itself: Antigen: not known.

CDR3 length equals 15 residues. Germline V lookup: CDR1 SGHDT, CDR2 YYEEEE. V lost 4 bases and J 5 bases, leaving 16 bases between the germline ends. Produced via immunoSEQ multiplex PCR; TCRdb's table is partial and in-frame only. The sample holds some 15,000 clones, about 61% seen once. This material consisted of PBMCs, taken before ibrutinib treatment. The gene calls are TRBV5-6 and TRBJ2-1, with a weak D call TRBD2 (6 bases). The receptor's source is a human donor with chronic lymphocytic leukemia. The CDR3 region is CASSPGWTKDNEQFF. CDR3 in DNA: TGTGCCAGCAGCCCAGGATGGACTAAGGACAATGAGCAGTTCTTC.